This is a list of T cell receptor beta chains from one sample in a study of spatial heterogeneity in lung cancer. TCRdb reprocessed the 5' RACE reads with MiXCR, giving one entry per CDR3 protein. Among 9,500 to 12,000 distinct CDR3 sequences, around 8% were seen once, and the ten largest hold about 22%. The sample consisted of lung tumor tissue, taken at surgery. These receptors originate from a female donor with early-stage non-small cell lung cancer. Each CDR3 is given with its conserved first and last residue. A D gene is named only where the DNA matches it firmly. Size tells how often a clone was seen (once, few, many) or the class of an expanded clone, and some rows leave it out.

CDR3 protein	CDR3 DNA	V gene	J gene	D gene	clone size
CASSLGERASLGTEAFF	TGTGCCAGCAGCTTGGGGGAGAGGGCCAGTCTGGGCACTGAAGCTTTCTTT	TRBV5-4	TRBJ1-1	-	many
CASSLFQGPGNTIYF	TGTGCCAGCAGCTTATTTCAGGGGCCTGGAAACACCATATATTTT	TRBV7-2	TRBJ1-3	-	-
CASGLARGGRGADTQYF	TGTGCTAGTGGTTTGGCTCGGGGGGGTAGGGGCGCAGATACGCAGTATTTT	TRBV12-5	TRBJ2-3	TRBD2	medium-sized
CASSLGLRDPDTQYF	TGTGCCAGCAGCTTAGGACTCCGGGACCCAGATACGCAGTATTTT	TRBV7-2	TRBJ2-3	-	many
CSAISGGADTQYF	TGCAGTGCTATTAGCGGGGGGGCAGATACGCAGTATTTT	TRBV20-1	TRBJ2-3	TRBD2	many
CASSYSGLPNEQFF	TGTGCCAGCAGTTACTCGGGGCTGCCAAATGAGCAGTTCTTC	TRBV6-5	TRBJ2-1	-	-
CSARADRDQETQYF	TGCAGTGCTAGAGCCGACAGGGATCAAGAGACCCAGTACTTC	TRBV20-1	TRBJ2-5	TRBD1	many
CASSPRDASLEQYF	TGCGCCAGCAGCCCCCGGGACGCCAGCCTTGAGCAGTACTTC	TRBV5-1	TRBJ2-7	-	many
CASSYSGRGGQSGYTF	TGTGCCAGCAGTTACTCCGGTCGGGGGGGCCAGTCTGGCTACACCTTC	TRBV6-5	TRBJ1-2	-	medium-sized
CSATRGSRNEQFF	TGCAGTGCTACTCGAGGCAGCAGGAATGAGCAGTTCTTC	TRBV20-1	TRBJ2-1	-	medium-sized
CASSRGYEQYF	TGTGCCAGCAGCCGGGGGTACGAGCAGTACTTC	TRBV7-2	TRBJ2-7	-	-
CSARDPGQGNQPQHF	TGCAGTGCTAGAGATCCGGGACAGGGTAATCAGCCCCAGCATTTT	TRBV20-1	TRBJ1-5	TRBD1	medium-sized
CASSLAGTGDEKLFF	TGCGCCAGCAGCTTGGCCGGGACAGGGGACGAAAAACTGTTTTTT	TRBV5-1	TRBJ1-4	TRBD1	medium-sized
CAWSPSVEQYF	TGTGCCTGGAGTCCTTCGGTCGAGCAGTACTTC	TRBV30	TRBJ2-7	-	-
CASSWGGQDYGYTF	TGTGCCAGCAGTTGGGGTGGACAGGACTATGGCTACACCTTC	TRBV7-9	TRBJ1-2	TRBD1	many
CSANPAAGGFHGYTF	TGCAGTGCTAACCCAGCCGCAGGGGGCTTTCATGGCTACACCTTC	TRBV20-1	TRBJ1-2	TRBD1	few
CASSQGGLFGYNEQFF	TGTGCCAGCAGCCAAGGGGGGCTGTTCGGTTACAATGAGCAGTTCTTC	TRBV3-1	TRBJ2-1	-	many
CASSLAAPGQGGQRLYEQYF	TGTGCCAGCAGCTTAGCAGCCCCGGGACAGGGGGGGCAAAGGCTCTACGAGCAGTACTTC	TRBV7-8	TRBJ2-7	TRBD1	many
CASSLRSDEQYF	TGTGCCAGCAGCTTAAGGTCTGACGAGCAGTACTTC	TRBV7-9	TRBJ2-7	-	many
CASSPPGQGAREQYF	TGTGCCAGCTCGCCGCCGGGACAGGGGGCCAGGGAGCAGTACTTC	TRBV18	TRBJ2-7	TRBD1	few
CSAPSRGGSNEQFF	TGCAGTGCTCCCTCCCGGGGTGGAAGCAATGAGCAGTTCTTC	TRBV20-1	TRBJ2-1	-	many
CASTRDTYGYTF	TGTGCCAGCACCCGGGACACCTATGGCTACACCTTC	TRBV6-1	TRBJ1-2	-	many
CASSQQGRQPQHF	TGTGCCAGCAGTCAACAGGGGCGACAGCCCCAGCATTTT	TRBV27	TRBJ1-5	TRBD1	many
CASSYLQGQPQHF	TGTGCCAGCAGTTACTTACAGGGGCAGCCCCAGCATTTT	TRBV6-6	TRBJ1-5	TRBD1	medium-sized
CASSLEVGNYEQYF	TGTGCCAGCAGCTTAGAAGTCGGTAATTACGAGCAGTACTTC	TRBV7-2	TRBJ2-7	-	-
CSVDTDEAFF	TGCAGCGTTGATACAGATGAAGCTTTCTTT	TRBV29-1	TRBJ1-1	-	many
CASSPPAGFNTF	TGTGCCAGCAGCCCGCCGGCGGGCTTCAACACCTTC	TRBV5-4	TRBJ1-2	-	many
CASSPEQGVNTEAFF	TGCGCCAGCAGCCCGGAACAGGGGGTGAACACTGAAGCTTTCTTT	TRBV5-1	TRBJ1-1	TRBD1	-
CAWNPLLQETQYF	TGTGCCTGGAACCCACTTCTCCAAGAGACCCAGTACTTC	TRBV30	TRBJ2-5	-	many
CASSQDFGSRFTGELFF	TGCGCCAGCAGCCAAGATTTTGGCAGTAGGTTTACCGGGGAGCTGTTTTTT	TRBV4-1	TRBJ2-2	-	many
CASSSNSGDTQYF	TGTGCCAGCAGTTCCAACTCTGGTGATACGCAGTATTTT	TRBV12-3/TRBV12-4	TRBJ2-3	-	medium-sized
CASSTTEAGQGTDTQYF	TGTGCCAGCAGCACAACAGAAGCAGGACAGGGCACAGATACGCAGTATTTT	TRBV6-1	TRBJ2-3	TRBD1	many
CASSSYNTEAFF	TGTGCCAGCAGCTCCTATAACACTGAAGCTTTCTTT	TRBV7-2	TRBJ1-1	-	many
CAISETTRSRETLNTEAFF	TGTGCCATCAGTGAGACAACGAGATCTCGAGAGACTCTGAACACTGAAGCTTTCTTT	TRBV10-3	TRBJ1-1	-	medium-sized
CSASRAPGGLF	TGCAGTGCTTCCCGGGCCCCGGGAGGGCTCTTT	TRBV20-1	TRBJ1-1	-	many
CASSLGQGSTGELFF	TGCGCCAGCAGCTTGGGACAGGGGAGCACCGGGGAGCTGTTTTTT	TRBV5-1	TRBJ2-2	TRBD1	many
CSVEGTGPYEQYF	TGCAGCGTTGAAGGGACAGGTCCCTACGAGCAGTACTTC	TRBV29-1	TRBJ2-7	TRBD1	many
CSVIAGQGVTDTQYF	TGCAGTGTCATCGCGGGACAGGGGGTCACAGATACGCAGTATTTT	TRBV20-1	TRBJ2-3	TRBD1	-
CASSTGGLDTQYF	TGTGCCAGCTCGACGGGGGGCCTGGATACGCAGTATTTT	TRBV7-2	TRBJ2-3	-	-
CASSEALRLAGELEQFF	TGTGCCAGCAGTGAAGCGCTTCGACTAGCGGGGGAGCTGGAGCAGTTCTTC	TRBV2	TRBJ2-1	TRBD2	medium-sized
CSARDLLGPNNSPLHF	TGCAGTGCTAGAGATCTTCTAGGACCGAATAATTCACCCCTCCACTTT	TRBV20-1	TRBJ1-6	-	many
CAISGDSLMIYEQYF	TGTGCCATCAGTGGGGACAGCCTTATGATCTACGAGCAGTACTTC	TRBV10-3	TRBJ2-7	TRBD1	many
CASSLDASGGRDEQFF	TGTGCCAGCAGCTTAGACGCTAGCGGGGGGAGGGATGAGCAGTTCTTC	TRBV7-2	TRBJ2-1	TRBD2	many
CASSFSGGRGTGELFF	TGTGCCAGCAGTTTTTCTGGGGGAAGGGGCACCGGGGAGCTGTTTTTT	TRBV12-3/TRBV12-4	TRBJ2-2	-	few
CSAPSTGEYTDTQYF	TGCAGTGCTCCCTCGACAGGGGAGTACACAGATACGCAGTATTTT	TRBV20-1	TRBJ2-3	TRBD1	-
CASSYSTGELFF	TGTGCCAGCAGTTACTCGACCGGGGAGCTGTTTTTT	TRBV6-6	TRBJ2-2	-	medium-sized
CASSAGQGADSPLHF	TGCGCCAGCAGCGCAGGACAGGGGGCGGATTCACCCCTCCACTTT	TRBV5-1	TRBJ1-6	TRBD1	medium-sized
CASSWDSPNTDTQYF	TGTGCCAGCAGTTGGGACTCTCCTAACACAGATACGCAGTATTTT	TRBV6-5	TRBJ2-3	-	many
CASSPRSGGGYTF	TGTGCCAGCTCCCCTCGATCCGGGGGGGGCTACACCTTC	TRBV7-3	TRBJ1-2	-	many
CASTPQNAGANVLTF	TGTGCCAGTACCCCCCAAAACGCTGGGGCCAACGTCCTGACTTTC	TRBV19	TRBJ2-6	-	medium-sized
CASSSSSGGAIEQFF	TGTGCCAGCAGCTCTTCTAGCGGGGGGGCCATTGAGCAGTTCTTC	TRBV7-2	TRBJ2-1	TRBD2	few
CASSQVGNTGELFF	TGTGCCAGCAGCCAAGTGGGAAACACCGGGGAGCTGTTTTTT	TRBV3-1	TRBJ2-2	-	-
CSARRGNTIYF	TGCAGTGCTAGAAGAGGAAACACCATATATTTT	TRBV20-1	TRBJ1-3	-	many